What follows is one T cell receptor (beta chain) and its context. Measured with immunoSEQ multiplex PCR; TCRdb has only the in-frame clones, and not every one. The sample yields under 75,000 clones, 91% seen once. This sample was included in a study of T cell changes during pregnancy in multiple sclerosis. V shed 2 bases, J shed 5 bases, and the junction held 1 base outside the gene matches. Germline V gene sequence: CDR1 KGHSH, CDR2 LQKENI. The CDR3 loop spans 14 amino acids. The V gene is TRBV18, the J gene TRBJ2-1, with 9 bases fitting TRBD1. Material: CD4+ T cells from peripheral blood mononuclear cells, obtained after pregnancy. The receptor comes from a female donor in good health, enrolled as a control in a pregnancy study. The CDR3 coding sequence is TGTGCCAGCTCACCAGGGACAGGGAACAATGAGCAGTTCTTC. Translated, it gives CASSPGTGNNEQFF.